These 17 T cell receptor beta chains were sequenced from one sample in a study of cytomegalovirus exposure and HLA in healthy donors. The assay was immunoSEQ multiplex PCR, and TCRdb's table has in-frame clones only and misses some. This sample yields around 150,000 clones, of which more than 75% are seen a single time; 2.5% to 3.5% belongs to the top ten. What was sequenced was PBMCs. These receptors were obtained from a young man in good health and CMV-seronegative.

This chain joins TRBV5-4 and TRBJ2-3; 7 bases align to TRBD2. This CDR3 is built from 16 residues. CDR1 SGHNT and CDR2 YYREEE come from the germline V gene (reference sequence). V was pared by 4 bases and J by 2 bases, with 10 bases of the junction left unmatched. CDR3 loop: CASSIGDYRPTDTQYF. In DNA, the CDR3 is TGTGCCAGCAGCATAGGGGACTACCGACCCACAGATACGCAGTATTTT.

The CDR3 is CASSPPNSGGPNGYTF. The CDR3 nucleotides are TGTGCCAGCTCACCACCGAACAGCGGGGGACCCAATGGCTACACCTTC. The V and J genes are TRBV18 and TRBJ1-2, with D perhaps TRBD1 (5 bases). CDR3 length: 16 amino acids. Germline values: CDR1 KGHSH, CDR2 LQKENI. The V end lost 0 bases, the J end lost 6 bases, and 17 bases lay between the germline ends.

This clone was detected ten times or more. The CDR3 DNA reads TGTGCCAGCAGCCCGGGGGGGCCTGAGCAGTTCTTC. As protein: CASSPGGPEQFF. The rearrangement uses TRBV11-2 and TRBJ2-1, with TRBD2 identical over 8 bases. Trimming removed 5 bases from V and 9 bases from J; junction bases left unmatched: 3. The CDR3 sequence is 12 residues long. CDR1 and CDR2 (germline): SGHAT, FQNNGV. Filled out from reference TRBV11-2 and TRBJ2-1, the complete variable domain reads EAGVAQSPRYKIIEKRQSVAFWCNPISGHATLYWYQQILGQGPKLLIQFQNNGVVDDSQLPKDRFSAERLKGVDSTLKIQPAKLEDSAVYLCASSPGGPEQFFGPGTRLTVL.

The CDR3 loop reads CASSREGISREQFF. CDR3 in DNA: TGTGCCAGCAGCCGGGAGGGTATTTCGCGGGAGCAGTTCTTC. The chain uses TRBV5-4 and TRBJ2-1, with TRBD2 matching over 8 bases. This CDR3 comprises 14 residues. Germline trimming cut 4 bases from V and 10 bases from J; bases unmatched to any gene: 10. Germline assignment: CDR1 SGHNT and CDR2 YYREEE (reference sequence).

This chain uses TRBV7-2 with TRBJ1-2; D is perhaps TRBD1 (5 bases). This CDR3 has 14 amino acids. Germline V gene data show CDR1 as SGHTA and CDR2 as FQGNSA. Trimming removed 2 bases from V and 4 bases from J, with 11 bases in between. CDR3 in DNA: TGTGCCAGCAGCTTACAGGGAATTGGCTATGGCTACACCTTC. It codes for CASSLQGIGYGYTF.

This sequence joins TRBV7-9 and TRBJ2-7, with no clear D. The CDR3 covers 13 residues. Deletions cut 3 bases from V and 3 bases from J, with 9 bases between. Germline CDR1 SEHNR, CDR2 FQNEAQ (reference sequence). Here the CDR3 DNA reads TGTGCCAGCAGCTTGTTGGCTGACTACGAGCAGTACGTC. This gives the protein CASSLLADYEQYV.

CDR3 in DNA: TGTGCCAGCAGTAACCGGGACAGTACCTACGAGCAGTACGTC. It specifies CASSNRDSTYEQYV. The chain carries TRBV28 and TRBJ2-7; 7 bases fit TRBD1. Per germline, CDR1 MDHEN and CDR2 SYDVKM. V was clipped by 5 bases and J by 2 bases; unmatched bases: 6. CDR3 size: 14 residues.

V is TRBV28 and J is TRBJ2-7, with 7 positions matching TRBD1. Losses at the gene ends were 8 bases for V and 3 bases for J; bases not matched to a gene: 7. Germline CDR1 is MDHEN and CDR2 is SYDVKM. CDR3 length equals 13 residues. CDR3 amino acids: CASEDTGDYEQYF. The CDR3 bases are TGTGCCAGCGAGGATACAGGGGACTACGAGCAGTACTTC.

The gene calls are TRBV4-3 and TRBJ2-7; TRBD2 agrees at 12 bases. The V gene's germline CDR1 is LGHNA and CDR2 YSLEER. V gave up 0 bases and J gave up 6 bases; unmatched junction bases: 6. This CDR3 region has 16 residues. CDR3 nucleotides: TGCGCCAGCAGCCAAGAGCTAGCGGGAGGGCTGAGCGAGCAGTACTTC. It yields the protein CASSQELAGGLSEQYF.

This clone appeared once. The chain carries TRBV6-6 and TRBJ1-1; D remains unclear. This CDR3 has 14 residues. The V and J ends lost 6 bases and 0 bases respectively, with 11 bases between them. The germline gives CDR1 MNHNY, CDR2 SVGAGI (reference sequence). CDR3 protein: CASSNGLMNTEAFF. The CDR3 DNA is TGTGCCAGCAGCAATGGACTGATGAACACTGAAGCTTTCTTT.

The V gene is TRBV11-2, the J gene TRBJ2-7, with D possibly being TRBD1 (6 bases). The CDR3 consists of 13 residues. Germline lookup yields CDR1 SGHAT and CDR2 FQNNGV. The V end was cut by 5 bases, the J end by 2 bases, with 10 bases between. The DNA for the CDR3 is TGTGCCAGCAGCGAGGACAGAACCTACGAGCAGTACTTC. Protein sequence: CASSEDRTYEQYF.

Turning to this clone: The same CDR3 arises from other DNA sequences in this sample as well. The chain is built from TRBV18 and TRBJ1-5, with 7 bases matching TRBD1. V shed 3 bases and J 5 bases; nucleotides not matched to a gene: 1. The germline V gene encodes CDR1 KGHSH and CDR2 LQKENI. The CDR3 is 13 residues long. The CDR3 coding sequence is TGTGCCAGCTCACCTGGACAGGATCAGCCCCAGCATTTT. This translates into CASSPGQDQPQHF.

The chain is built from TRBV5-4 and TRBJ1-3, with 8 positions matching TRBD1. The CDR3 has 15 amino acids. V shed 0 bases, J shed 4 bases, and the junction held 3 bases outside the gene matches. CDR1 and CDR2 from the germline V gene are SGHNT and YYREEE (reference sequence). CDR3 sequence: CASSLDRGAGNTIYF. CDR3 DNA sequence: TGTGCCAGCAGCTTGGACAGGGGGGCGGGAAACACCATATATTTT.

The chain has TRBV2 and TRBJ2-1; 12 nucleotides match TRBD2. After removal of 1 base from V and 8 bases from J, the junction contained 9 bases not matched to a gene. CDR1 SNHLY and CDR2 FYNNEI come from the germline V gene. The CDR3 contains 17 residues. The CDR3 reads CASSEGVSTSGRDEQFF. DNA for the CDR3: TGTGCCAGCAGTGAAGGGGTGTCGACTAGCGGGAGAGATGAGCAGTTCTTC.

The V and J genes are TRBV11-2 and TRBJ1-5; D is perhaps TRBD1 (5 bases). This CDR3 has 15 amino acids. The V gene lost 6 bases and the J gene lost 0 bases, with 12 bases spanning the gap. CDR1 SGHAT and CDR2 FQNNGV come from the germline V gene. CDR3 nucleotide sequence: TGTGCCAGCAGTCCGATGGGGGGTAGCAATCAGCCCCAGCATTTT. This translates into CASSPMGGSNQPQHF. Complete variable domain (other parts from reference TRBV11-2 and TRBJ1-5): EAGVAQSPRYKIIEKRQSVAFWCNPISGHATLYWYQQILGQGPKLLIQFQNNGVVDDSQLPKDRFSAERLKGVDSTLKIQPAKLEDSAVYLCASSPMGGSNQPQHFGDGTRLSIL.

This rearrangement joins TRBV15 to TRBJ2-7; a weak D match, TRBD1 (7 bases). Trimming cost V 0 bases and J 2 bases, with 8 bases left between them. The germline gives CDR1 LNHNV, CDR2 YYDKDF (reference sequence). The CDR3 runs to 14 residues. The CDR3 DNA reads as TGTGCCACCAGCAGAGACAGGGGGGCCTACGAGCAGTACGTC. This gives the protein CATSRDRGAYEQYV.

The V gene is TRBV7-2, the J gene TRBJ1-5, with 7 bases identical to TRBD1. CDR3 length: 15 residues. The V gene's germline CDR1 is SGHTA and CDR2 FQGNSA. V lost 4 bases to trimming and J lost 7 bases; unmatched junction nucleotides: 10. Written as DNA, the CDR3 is TGTGCCAGCAGCTCAATGACAGGGTTCGGACAGCCCCAGCATTTT. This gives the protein CASSSMTGFGQPQHF.